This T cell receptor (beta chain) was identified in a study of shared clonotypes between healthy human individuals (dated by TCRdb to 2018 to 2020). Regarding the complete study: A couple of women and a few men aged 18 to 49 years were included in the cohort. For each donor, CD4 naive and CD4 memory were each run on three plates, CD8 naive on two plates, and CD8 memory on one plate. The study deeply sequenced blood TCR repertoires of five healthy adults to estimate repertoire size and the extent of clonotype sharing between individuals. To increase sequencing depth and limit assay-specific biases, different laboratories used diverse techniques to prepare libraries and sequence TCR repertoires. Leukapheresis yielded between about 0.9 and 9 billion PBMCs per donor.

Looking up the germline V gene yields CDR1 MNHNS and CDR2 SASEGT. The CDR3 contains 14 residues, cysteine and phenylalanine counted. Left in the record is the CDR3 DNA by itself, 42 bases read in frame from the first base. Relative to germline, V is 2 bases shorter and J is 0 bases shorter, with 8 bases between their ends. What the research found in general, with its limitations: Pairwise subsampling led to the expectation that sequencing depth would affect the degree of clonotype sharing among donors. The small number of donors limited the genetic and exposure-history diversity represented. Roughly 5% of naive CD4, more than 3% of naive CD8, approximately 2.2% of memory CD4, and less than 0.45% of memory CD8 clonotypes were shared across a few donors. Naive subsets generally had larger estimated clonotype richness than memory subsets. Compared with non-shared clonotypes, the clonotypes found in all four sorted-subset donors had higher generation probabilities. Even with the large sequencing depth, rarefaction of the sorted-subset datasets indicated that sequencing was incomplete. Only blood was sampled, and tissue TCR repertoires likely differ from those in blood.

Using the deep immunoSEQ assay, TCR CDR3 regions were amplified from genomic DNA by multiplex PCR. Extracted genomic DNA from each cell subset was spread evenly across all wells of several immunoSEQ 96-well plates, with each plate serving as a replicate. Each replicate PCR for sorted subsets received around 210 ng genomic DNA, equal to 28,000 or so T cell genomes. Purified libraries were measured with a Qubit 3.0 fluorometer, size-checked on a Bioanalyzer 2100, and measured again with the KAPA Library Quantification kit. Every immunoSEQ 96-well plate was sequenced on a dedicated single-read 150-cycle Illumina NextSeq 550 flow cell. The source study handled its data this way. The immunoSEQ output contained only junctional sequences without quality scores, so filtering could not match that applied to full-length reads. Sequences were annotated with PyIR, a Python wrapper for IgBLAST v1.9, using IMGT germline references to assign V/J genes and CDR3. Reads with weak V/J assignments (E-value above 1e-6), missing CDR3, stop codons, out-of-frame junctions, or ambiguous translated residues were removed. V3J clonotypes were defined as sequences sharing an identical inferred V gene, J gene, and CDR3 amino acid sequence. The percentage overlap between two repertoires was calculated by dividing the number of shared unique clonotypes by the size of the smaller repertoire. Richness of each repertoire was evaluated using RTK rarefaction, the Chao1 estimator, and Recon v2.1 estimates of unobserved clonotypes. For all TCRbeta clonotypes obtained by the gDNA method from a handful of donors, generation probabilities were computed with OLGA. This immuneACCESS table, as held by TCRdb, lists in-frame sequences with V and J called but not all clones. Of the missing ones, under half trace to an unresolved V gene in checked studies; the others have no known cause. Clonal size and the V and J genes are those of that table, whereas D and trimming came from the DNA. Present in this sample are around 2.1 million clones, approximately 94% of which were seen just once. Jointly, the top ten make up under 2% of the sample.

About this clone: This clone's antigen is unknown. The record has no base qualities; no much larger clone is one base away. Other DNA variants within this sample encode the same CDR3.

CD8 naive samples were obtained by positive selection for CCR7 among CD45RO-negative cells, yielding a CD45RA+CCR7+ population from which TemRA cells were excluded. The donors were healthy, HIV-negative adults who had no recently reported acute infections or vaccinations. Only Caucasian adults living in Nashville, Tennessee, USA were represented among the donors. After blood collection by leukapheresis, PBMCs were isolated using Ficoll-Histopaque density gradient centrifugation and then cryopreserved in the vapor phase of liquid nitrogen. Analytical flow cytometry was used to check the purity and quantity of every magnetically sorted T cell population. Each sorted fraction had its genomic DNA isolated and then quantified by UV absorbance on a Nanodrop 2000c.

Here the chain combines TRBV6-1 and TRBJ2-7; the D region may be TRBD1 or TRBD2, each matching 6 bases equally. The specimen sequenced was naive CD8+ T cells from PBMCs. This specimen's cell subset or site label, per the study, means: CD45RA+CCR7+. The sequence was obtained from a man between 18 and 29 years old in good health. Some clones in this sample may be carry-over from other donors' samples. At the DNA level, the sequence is TGTGCCAGCAGTGAAAGGGGGGTCTCCTACGAGCAGTACTTC. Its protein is CASSERGVSYEQYF.